This record looks at one TCR beta chain sequence and its context. This sample was included in a study of T cell responses to AZD1222 COVID-19 vaccine. Measured with immunoSEQ multiplex PCR; TCRdb has only the in-frame clones, and not every one. The table lists some 150,000 clones, roughly 90% of them singletons. J lost 10 bases, V lost 1 base, and 4 bases had no gene match. Germline values: CDR1 SGHNT, CDR2 YENEEA. The CDR3 has 13 amino acids. Source: peripheral blood, taken on day 0 of AZD1222 vaccination. This clonotype was sampled from an adult in good health. The rearrangement joins TRBV11-3 to TRBJ2-1; 7 bases line up with TRBD2. This CDR3 reads CASSLVAGLEQFF. The CDR3 nucleotides are TGTGCCAGCAGCTTAGTGGCGGGACTAGAGCAGTTCTTC.